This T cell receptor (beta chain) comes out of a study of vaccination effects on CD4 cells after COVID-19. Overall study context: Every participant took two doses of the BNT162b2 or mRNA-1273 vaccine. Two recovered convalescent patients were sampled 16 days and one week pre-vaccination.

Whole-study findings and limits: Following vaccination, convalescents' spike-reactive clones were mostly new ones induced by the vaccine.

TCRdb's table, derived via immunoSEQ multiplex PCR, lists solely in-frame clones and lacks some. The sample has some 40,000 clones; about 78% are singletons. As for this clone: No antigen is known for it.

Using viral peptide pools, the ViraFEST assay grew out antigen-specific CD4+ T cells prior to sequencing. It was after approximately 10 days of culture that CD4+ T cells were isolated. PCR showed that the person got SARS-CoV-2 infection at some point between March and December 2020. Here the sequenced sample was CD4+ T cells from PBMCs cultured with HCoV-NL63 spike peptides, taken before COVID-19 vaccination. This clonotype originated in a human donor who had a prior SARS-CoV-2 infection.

The CDR3 loop reads CASSFGGAKNIQYF. The CDR3 bases are TGTGCCAGCAGCTTCGGGGGGGCCAAAAACATTCAGTACTTC. The rearrangement uses TRBV7-2 and TRBJ2-4; 7 bases line up with TRBD2. CDR3 length: 14 amino acids. Germline values: CDR1 SGHTA, CDR2 FQGNSA. V was clipped by 3 bases and J by 1 base; unmatched bases: 0.